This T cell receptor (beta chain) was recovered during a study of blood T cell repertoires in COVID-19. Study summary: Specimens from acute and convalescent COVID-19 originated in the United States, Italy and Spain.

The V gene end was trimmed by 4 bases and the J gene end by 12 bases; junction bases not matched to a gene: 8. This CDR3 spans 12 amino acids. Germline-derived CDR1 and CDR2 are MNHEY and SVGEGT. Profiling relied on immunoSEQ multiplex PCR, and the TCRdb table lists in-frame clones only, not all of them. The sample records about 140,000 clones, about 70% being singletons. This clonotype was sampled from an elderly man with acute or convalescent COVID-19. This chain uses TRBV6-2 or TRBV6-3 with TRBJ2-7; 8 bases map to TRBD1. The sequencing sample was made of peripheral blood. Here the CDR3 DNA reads TGTGCCAGCAGTTTTCGAACAGGGGGTTGGTACTTC. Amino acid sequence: CASSFRTGGWYF.